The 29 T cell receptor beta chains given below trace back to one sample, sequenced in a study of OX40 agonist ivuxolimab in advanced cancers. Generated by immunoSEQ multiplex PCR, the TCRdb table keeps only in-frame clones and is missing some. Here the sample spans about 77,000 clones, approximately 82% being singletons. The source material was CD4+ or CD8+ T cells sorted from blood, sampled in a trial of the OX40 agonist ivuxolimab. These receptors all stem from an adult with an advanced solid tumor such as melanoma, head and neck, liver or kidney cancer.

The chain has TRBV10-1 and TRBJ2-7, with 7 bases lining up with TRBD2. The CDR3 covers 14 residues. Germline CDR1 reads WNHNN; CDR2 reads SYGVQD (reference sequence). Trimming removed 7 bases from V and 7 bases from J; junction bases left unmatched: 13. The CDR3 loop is CASTELASRKEQYF. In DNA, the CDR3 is TGCGCCAGCACTGAACTAGCGTCAAGGAAAGAGCAGTACTTC.

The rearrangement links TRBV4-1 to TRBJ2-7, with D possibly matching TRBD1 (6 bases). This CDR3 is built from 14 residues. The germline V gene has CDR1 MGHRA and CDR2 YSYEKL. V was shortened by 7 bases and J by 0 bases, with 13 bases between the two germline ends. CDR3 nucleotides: TGCGCCAGCAAGAGGGAAGGGGGCTCCTACGAGCAGTACTTC. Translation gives CASKREGGSYEQYF.

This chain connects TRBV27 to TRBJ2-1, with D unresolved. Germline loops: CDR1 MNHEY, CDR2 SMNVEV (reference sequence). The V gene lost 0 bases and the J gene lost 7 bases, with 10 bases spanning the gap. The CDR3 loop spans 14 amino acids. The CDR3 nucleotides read TGTGCCAGCAGTTTATCGGTGGCCACTAATGAGCAGTTCTTC. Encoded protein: CASSLSVATNEQFF.

Here the CDR3 reads CASSRSTTSYEQYF. The CDR3 DNA is TGTGCCAGCAGCCGATCAACAACCTCCTACGAGCAGTACTTC. The chain links TRBV11-3 to TRBJ2-7; D remains ambiguous. Germline V gene lookup returns CDR1 SGHNT and CDR2 YENEEA. V gave up 5 bases and J gave up 0 bases, with 11 bases separating them. The CDR3 consists of 14 residues.

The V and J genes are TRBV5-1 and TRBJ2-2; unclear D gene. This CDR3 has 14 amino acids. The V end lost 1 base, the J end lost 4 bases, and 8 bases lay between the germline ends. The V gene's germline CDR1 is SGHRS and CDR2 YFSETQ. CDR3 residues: CASSLQPATGELFF. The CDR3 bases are TGCGCCAGCAGCTTGCAACCAGCCACCGGGGAGCTGTTTTTT.

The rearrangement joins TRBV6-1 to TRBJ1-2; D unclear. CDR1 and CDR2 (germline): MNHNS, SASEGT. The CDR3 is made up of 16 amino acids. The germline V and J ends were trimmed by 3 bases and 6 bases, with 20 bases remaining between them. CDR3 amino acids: CASSEPGVQASDGYTF. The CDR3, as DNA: TGTGCCAGCAGTGAGCCCGGGGTTCAGGCGTCCGATGGCTACACCTTC.

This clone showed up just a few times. Here the CDR3 reads CASSLVGGPGKGYTF. CDR3 coding DNA: TGTGCCAGCAGCTTAGTTGGTGGGCCTGGGAAGGGCTACACCTTC. The J gene is TRBJ1-2, the V gene TRBV7-9; no definite D call. Germline-derived CDR1 and CDR2 are SEHNR and FQNEAQ (reference sequence). The CDR3 spans 15 residues. The V end was cut by 1 base, the J end by 8 bases, with 17 bases between.

Here the CDR3 DNA reads TGTGCCAGCGGCAGGTCCTATAGCAATCAGCCCCAGCATTTT. Protein product: CASGRSYSNQPQHF. The chain employs TRBV28 and TRBJ1-5; unclear D gene. The germline gives CDR1 MDHEN, CDR2 SYDVKM. This CDR3 is built from 14 residues. The V and J ends lost 8 bases and 0 bases respectively, with 11 bases between them.

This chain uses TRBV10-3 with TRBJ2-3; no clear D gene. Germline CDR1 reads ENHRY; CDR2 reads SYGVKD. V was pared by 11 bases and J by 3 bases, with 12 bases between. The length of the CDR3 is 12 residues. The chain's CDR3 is CASRVETDTQYF. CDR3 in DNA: TGTGCCTCCCGAGTAGAAACAGATACGCAGTATTTT.

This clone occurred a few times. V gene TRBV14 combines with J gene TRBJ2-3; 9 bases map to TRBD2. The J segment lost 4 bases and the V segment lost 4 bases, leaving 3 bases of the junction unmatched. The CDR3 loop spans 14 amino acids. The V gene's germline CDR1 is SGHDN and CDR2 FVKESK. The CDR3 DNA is TGTGCCAGCAGCCTAATAGCGGGAGCAGATACGCAGTATTTT. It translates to CASSLIAGADTQYF.

In DNA form, the CDR3 reads TGTGCCAGCAGCTTGGCCGGGGGCGGGACCTCCTACGAGCAGTACTTC. Residues: CASSLAGGGTSYEQYF. V is TRBV5-5 and J is TRBJ2-7; D tentatively reads TRBD1 or TRBD2 (6 bases each). The CDR3 sequence is 16 residues long. The V gene's germline CDR1 is SGHKS and CDR2 YYEKEE (reference sequence). Trimming took off 0 bases at V and 0 bases at J, with 13 bases between the two ends.

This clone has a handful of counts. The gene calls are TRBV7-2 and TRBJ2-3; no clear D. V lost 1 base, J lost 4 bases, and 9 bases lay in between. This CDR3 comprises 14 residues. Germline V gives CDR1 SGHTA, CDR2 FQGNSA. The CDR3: CASSLGVSPDTQYF. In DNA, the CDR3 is TGTGCCAGCAGCTTAGGAGTCTCCCCAGATACGCAGTATTTT.

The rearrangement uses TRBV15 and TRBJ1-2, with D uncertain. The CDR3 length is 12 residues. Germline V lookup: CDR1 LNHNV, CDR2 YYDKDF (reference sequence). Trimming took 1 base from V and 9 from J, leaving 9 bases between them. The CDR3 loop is CATSRVRVSYTF. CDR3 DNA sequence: TGTGCCACCAGCAGAGTGAGGGTAAGCTACACCTTC.

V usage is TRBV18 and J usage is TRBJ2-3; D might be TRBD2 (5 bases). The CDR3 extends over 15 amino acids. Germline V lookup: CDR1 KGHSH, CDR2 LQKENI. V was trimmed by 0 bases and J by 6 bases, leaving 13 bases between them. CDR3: CASSPPQRVRDTQYF. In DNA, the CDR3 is TGTGCCAGCTCACCACCGCAGAGGGTCAGGGATACGCAGTATTTT. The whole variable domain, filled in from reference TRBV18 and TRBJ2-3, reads NAGVMQNPRHLVRRRGQEARLRCSPMKGHSHVYWYRQLPEEGLKFMVYLQKENIIDESGMPKERFSAEFPKEGPSILRIQQVVRGDSAAYFCASSPPQRVRDTQYFGPGTRLTVL.

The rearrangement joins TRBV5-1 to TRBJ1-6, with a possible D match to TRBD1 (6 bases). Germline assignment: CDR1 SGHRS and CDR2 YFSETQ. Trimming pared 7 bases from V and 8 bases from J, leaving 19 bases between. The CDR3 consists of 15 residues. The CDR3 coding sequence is TGCGCCAGCTCCCAAAATGCAGGGGTCGATTCACCCCTCCACTTT. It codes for CASSQNAGVDSPLHF.

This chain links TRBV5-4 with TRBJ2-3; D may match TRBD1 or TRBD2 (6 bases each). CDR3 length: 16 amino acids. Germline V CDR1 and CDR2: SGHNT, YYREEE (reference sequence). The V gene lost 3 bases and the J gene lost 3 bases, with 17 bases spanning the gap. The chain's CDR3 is CASSSRAGGPTDTQYF. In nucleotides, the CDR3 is TGTGCCAGCAGCTCCCGGGCTGGGGGGCCAACAGATACGCAGTATTTT.

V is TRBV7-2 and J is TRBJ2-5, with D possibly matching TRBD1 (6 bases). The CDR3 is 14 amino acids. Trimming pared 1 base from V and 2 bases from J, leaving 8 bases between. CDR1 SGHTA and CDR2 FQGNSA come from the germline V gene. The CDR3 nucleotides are TGTGCCAGCAGCTTAGGGGGGACACAAGAGACCCAGTACTTC. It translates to CASSLGGTQETQYF.

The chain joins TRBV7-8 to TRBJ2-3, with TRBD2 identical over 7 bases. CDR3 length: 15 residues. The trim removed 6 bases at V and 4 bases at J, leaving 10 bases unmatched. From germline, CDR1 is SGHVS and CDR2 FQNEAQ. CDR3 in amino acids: CASSRKAGRADTQYF. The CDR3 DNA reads TGTGCCAGCAGTAGAAAGGCGGGGAGGGCAGATACGCAGTATTTT.

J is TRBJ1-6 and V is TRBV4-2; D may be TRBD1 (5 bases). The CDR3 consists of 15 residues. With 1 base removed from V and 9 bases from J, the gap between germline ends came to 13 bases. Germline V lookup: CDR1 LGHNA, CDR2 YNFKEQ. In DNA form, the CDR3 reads TGTGCCAGCAGCCAAGCAGGGCAGGCCGGTTCACCCCTCCACTTT. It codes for CASSQAGQAGSPLHF.

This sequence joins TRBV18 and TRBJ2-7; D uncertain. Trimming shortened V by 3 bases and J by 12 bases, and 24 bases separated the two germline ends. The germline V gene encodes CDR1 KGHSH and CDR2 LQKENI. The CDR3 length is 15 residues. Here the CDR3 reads CASSPETATSTSLYF. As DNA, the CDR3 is TGTGCCAGCTCACCGGAGACCGCAACCTCTACGAGTTTGTACTTC.

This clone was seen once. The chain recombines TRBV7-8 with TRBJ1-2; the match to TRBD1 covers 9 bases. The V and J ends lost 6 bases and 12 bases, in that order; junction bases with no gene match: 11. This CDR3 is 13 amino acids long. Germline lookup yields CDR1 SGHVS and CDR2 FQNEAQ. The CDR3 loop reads CASSFAGTGSNTF. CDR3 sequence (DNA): TGTGCCAGCAGTTTTGCCGGGACAGGGAGCAACACCTTC.

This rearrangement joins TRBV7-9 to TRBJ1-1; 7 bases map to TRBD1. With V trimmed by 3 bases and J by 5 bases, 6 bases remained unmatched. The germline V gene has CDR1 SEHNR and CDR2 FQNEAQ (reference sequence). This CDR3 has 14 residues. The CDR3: CASSLRGGRTEAFF. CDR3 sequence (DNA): TGTGCCAGCAGCTTGAGAGGGGGCCGAACTGAAGCTTTCTTT.

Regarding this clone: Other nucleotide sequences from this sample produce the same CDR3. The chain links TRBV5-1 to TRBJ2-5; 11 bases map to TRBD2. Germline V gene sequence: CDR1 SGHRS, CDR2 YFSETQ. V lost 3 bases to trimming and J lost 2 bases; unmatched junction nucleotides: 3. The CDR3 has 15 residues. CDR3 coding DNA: TGCGCCAGCAGCTCCGGGACTAGCGGACAAGAGACCCAGTACTTC. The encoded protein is CASSSGTSGQETQYF. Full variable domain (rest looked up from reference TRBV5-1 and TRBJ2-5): KAGVTQTPRYLIKTRGQQVTLSCSPISGHRSVSWYQQTPGQGLQFLFEYFSETQRNKGNFPGRFSGRQFSNSRSEMNVSTLELGDSALYLCASSSGTSGQETQYFGPGTRLLVL.

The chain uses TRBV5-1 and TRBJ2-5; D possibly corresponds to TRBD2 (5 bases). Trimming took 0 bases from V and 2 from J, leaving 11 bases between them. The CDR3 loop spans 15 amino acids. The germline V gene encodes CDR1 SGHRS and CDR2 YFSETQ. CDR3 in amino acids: CASSLGVSGQETQYF. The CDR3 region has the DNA TGCGCCAGCAGCTTGGGAGTCAGCGGACAAGAGACCCAGTACTTC.

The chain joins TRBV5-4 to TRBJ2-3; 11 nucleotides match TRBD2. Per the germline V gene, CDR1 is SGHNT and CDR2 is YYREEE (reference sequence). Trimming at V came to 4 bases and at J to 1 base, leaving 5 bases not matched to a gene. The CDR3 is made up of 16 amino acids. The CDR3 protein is CASSEGTSGRTDTQYF. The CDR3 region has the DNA TGTGCCAGCAGCGAAGGGACTAGCGGACGCACAGATACGCAGTATTTT.

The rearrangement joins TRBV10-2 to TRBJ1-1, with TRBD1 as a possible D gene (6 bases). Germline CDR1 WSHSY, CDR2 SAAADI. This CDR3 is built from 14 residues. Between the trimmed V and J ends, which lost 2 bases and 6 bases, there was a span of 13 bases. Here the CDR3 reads CASSERGTRSEAFF. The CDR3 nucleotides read TGCGCCAGCAGTGAGCGGGGGACACGGTCTGAAGCTTTCTTT.

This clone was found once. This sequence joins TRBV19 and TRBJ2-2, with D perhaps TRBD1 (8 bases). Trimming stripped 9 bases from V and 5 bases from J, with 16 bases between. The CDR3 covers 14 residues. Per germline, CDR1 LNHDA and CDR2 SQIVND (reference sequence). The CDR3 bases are TGTGCCAGCTCCCAACAGGGGGGGACCGGGGAGCTGTTTTTT. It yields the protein CASSQQGGTGELFF.

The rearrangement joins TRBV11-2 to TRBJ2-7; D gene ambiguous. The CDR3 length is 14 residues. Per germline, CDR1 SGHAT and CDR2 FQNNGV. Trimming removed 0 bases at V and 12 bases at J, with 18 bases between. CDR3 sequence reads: CASSLELGWGRPYF. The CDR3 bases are TGTGCCAGCAGCTTAGAATTGGGTTGGGGTCGGCCGTACTTC.

CDR3 region: CASSLGQDNEKLFF. The DNA of the CDR3 is TGTGCCAGCAGTTTAGGGCAAGATAATGAAAAACTGTTTTTT. The gene calls are TRBV6-6 and TRBJ1-4; no clear D gene. The CDR3 covers 14 residues. Germline CDR1 reads MNHNY; CDR2 reads SVGAGI (reference sequence). V dropped 4 bases and J dropped 4 bases, with 10 bases sitting between them.